The 28 T cell receptor beta chains listed next were all sequenced from one sample in a study of T cells in Graves' hyperthyroidism and ophthalmopathy. The investigators amplified TCR beta CDR3 regions from RNA transcripts. An initial round of RT-PCR targeting the TCR CDR3 relied on the HTBI primer set. MiXCR, run by TCRdb on the multiplex PCR reads, gives a single entry per CDR3 protein. The sample lists around 200,000 distinct CDR3 sequences, about 15% occurring once. The sequenced sample was blood. All receptors come from a woman aged 50 to 65 with Graves' hyperthyroidism.

On this clonotype: One base away lies a much larger clone, so this may be a sequencing read error. The conserved phenylalanine or tryptophan is not found at the CDR3 terminus, so this likely reflects a read error. This sequence joins TRBV3-1 and TRBJ2-7; 15 bases line up with TRBD2. The V and J ends lost 2 bases and 4 bases, in that order; junction bases with no gene match: 6. The CDR3 is made up of 17 amino acids. Looked up from germline, CDR1 is LGHDT and CDR2 is YNNKEL (reference sequence). The CDR3: CASSQRTSGGGPYEQYS. The CDR3, as DNA: TGTGCCAGCAGCCAACGGACTAGCGGGGGGGGCCCATACGAGCAGTACTCC.

This clonotype was seen repeatedly, ten times or more. This chain uses TRBV20-1 with TRBJ1-1; D unresolved. CDR1 and CDR2 from the germline V gene are DFQATT and SNEGSKA (reference sequence). This CDR3 is 14 amino acids long. Trimming cost V 0 bases and J 0 bases, with 8 bases left between them. The CDR3 DNA follows: TGCAGTGCTAGAGAAACTGGCCTGAACACTGAAGCTTTCTTT. This gives the protein CSARETGLNTEAFF.

This clonotype was recorded many times. The chain uses TRBV11-2 and TRBJ2-5; no reliable D call. Trimming left V 4 bases short and J 5 bases short, with 14 bases between. Germline loops: CDR1 SGHAT, CDR2 FQNNGV. The CDR3 runs to 14 residues. CDR3 protein: CASSYRAIRETQYF. The CDR3 DNA is TGTGCCAGCAGCTACAGAGCGATTCGGGAGACCCAGTACTTC.

This clonotype was counted many times. V and J are TRBV7-3 and TRBJ2-5; 8 bases agree with TRBD1. The length of the CDR3 is 15 residues. Losses at the gene ends were 5 bases for V and 4 bases for J; bases not matched to a gene: 9. Germline V gene data show CDR1 as SGHTA and CDR2 as FQGTGA. The CDR3 coding sequence is TGTGCCAGCAGCGCGGACAGGGTACCTCCAGAGACCCAGTACTTC. Translation gives CASSADRVPPETQYF.

This chain links TRBV6-2 or TRBV6-3 with TRBJ2-3, with 9 positions matching TRBD2. J gave up 4 bases and V 7 bases, and 9 bases lay outside the gene matches. The CDR3 totals 15 residues. Germline V gene sequence: CDR1 MNHEY, CDR2 SVGEGT. This chain's CDR3 is CASTKALAGSDTQYF. Written as DNA, the CDR3 is TGTGCCAGCACCAAAGCGCTAGCGGGATCAGATACGCAGTATTTT.

This clonotype was seen at least ten times. V gene TRBV2 combines with J gene TRBJ2-2; possible D gene TRBD2, 5 bases. The V end lost 4 bases, the J end lost 5 bases, and 8 bases lay between the germline ends. CDR3 size: 13 residues. The germline V gene has CDR1 SNHLY and CDR2 FYNNEI. CDR3 sequence reads: CASSVRGTGELFF. The CDR3 DNA is TGTGCCAGCAGTGTTCGGGGTACCGGGGAGCTGTTTTTT.

The chain joins TRBV4-1 to TRBJ2-1; D not resolved. In germline, CDR1 is MGHRA, CDR2 YSYEKL. Between the trimmed V and J ends, which lost 0 bases and 5 bases, there was a span of 5 bases. This CDR3 region has 13 residues. The DNA for the CDR3 is TGCGCCAGCAGCCAAGATCGGGACAATGAGCAGTTCTTC. Protein product: CASSQDRDNEQFF.

V and J are TRBV4-3 and TRBJ2-1; TRBD2 matches 9 bases. The V and J ends lost 1 base and 3 bases, in that order; junction bases with no gene match: 1. Germline loops: CDR1 LGHNA, CDR2 YSLEER. This CDR3 comprises 15 residues. The CDR3 DNA reads TGCGCCAGCAGCCAAGGACTAGCGGACTACAATGAGCAGTTCTTC. It yields the protein CASSQGLADYNEQFF.

This clonotype appeared many times. The V gene is TRBV28, the J gene TRBJ2-3; weak D call: TRBD2 (5 bases). This CDR3 spans 15 amino acids. Germline CDR1 and CDR2: MDHEN and SYDVKM. Trimming removed 6 bases at V and 7 bases at J, with 20 bases between. The CDR3: CASSPGENFENTQYF. The CDR3, as DNA: TGTGCCAGCAGCCCCGGGGAGAACTTCGAGAATACGCAGTATTTT.

This clonotype was counted only a few times. Here the CDR3 reads CASSLATGGTEAFF. DNA for the CDR3: TGTGCCAGCAGCTTAGCAACAGGTGGGACTGAAGCTTTCTTT. The chain carries TRBV7-2 and TRBJ1-1, with a weak D call TRBD1 (5 bases). The CDR3 consists of 14 residues. The V end was cut by 0 bases, the J end by 5 bases, with 10 bases between. Germline CDR1 reads SGHTA; CDR2 reads FQGNSA. The variable domain in full, with the rest retrieved from reference TRBV7-2 and TRBJ1-1, is GAGVSQSPSNKVTEKGKDVELRCDPISGHTALYWYRQSLGQGLEFLIYFQGNSAPDKSGLPSDRFSAERTGGSVSTLTIQRTQQEDSAVYLCASSLATGGTEAFFGQGTRLTVV.

In this sample, this clonotype turned up a few times. The chain carries TRBV4-3 and TRBJ1-5; D might be TRBD1 (5 bases). This CDR3 comprises 14 residues. V shed 0 bases and J shed 4 bases, with 7 bases lying between them. Germline loops: CDR1 LGHNA, CDR2 YSLEER. The CDR3 DNA sequence: TGCGCCAGCAGCCAAGAGGAGGGGAATCAGCCCCAGCATTTT. Its protein is CASSQEEGNQPQHF.

This clonotype was detected many times. The CDR3 sequence: CASSPRLAGGPDTQYF. The CDR3, as DNA: TGTGCCAGCTCACCACGGCTAGCGGGGGGTCCAGATACGCAGTATTTT. The chain joins TRBV18 to TRBJ2-3; TRBD2 matches at 11 bases. The germline gives CDR1 KGHSH, CDR2 LQKENI. The CDR3 is made up of 16 amino acids. V shed 1 base, J shed 4 bases, and the junction held 4 bases outside the gene matches.

This clonotype was seen at least ten times. This chain links TRBV7-8 with TRBJ2-3; tentatively, D is TRBD1 (6 bases). The V and J ends lost 5 bases and 2 bases respectively, with 14 bases between them. CDR3 size: 15 residues. The germline gives CDR1 SGHVS, CDR2 FQNEAQ. The CDR3 DNA sequence: TGTGCCAGCAGCCGAGGGACACTCCCCACAGATACGCAGTATTTT. This encodes CASSRGTLPTDTQYF.

There are many counts of this clonotype. The chain couples TRBV15 to TRBJ2-5; maybe TRBD1 (5 bases). This CDR3 has 14 residues. Trimming pared 4 bases from V and 4 bases from J, leaving 13 bases between. Germline assignment: CDR1 LNHNV and CDR2 YYDKDF (reference sequence). CDR3 coding DNA: TGTGCCACCAGCAAGACAGAGACCGGAGAGACCCAGTACTTC. Its translation: CATSKTETGETQYF.

This clonotype came up many times. This sequence joins TRBV20-1 and TRBJ1-5; D may be TRBD1 (6 bases). The CDR3 spans 14 residues. Germline CDR1 and CDR2: DFQATT and SNEGSKA (reference sequence). Trimming pared 3 bases from V and 6 bases from J, leaving 15 bases between. The CDR3 DNA sequence: TGCAGTGCTAGGTTAGGCGGGGGCCCTCAGCCCCAGCATTTT. The encoded protein is CSARLGGGPQPQHF.

This clonotype was seen many times. The chain links TRBV29-1 to TRBJ1-1; D is undetermined. The ends were cut back, 1 base at V and 1 base at J, with 10 bases in the middle. CDR3 length equals 14 residues. Germline CDR1 and CDR2: SQVTM and ANQGSEA. The CDR3 sequence: CSVEARLSNTEAFF. The CDR3 DNA reads TGCAGCGTTGAAGCAAGGCTCTCGAACACTGAAGCTTTCTTT.

Many counts were recorded for this clonotype. The V call is TRBV5-1, the J call TRBJ2-3, with a tentative D call TRBD1 (6 bases). Germline V gene data show CDR1 as SGHRS and CDR2 as YFSETQ. V shed 5 bases and J shed 4 bases, with 20 bases lying between them. This CDR3 region has 16 residues. The CDR3 reads CASRKNRVGLSDTQYF. CDR3 nucleotides: TGCGCCAGCAGAAAAAACAGGGTGGGGCTTTCAGATACGCAGTATTTT.

For the CDR3, the DNA is TGCGCCAGCAGCCCACTAGGGGAAGATCAGCCCCAGCATTTT. The encoded protein is CASSPLGEDQPQHF. The V gene is TRBV5-1, the J gene TRBJ1-5; a weak D match, TRBD1 (5 bases). The ends were cut back, 4 bases at V and 5 bases at J, with 13 bases in the middle. Germline V gives CDR1 SGHRS, CDR2 YFSETQ. The CDR3 length is 14 residues.

This clonotype was observed at least ten times. The chain carries TRBV29-1 and TRBJ1-1; D perhaps matches TRBD1 (6 bases). Between the trimmed V and J ends, which lost 4 bases and 5 bases, there was a span of 14 bases. The CDR3 contains 13 residues. Germline values: CDR1 SQVTM, CDR2 ANQGSEA. CDR3 amino acids: CSVGGGAETEAFF. CDR3 DNA: TGCAGCGTTGGGGGGGGGGCGGAAACTGAAGCTTTCTTT.

The CDR3 sequence: CATQLWVGQGMDQPQHF. CDR3 bases: TGTGCTACCCAGCTGTGGGTTGGGCAGGGCATGGATCAGCCCCAGCATTTT. The rearrangement joins TRBV7-9 to TRBJ1-5; D may be TRBD1 (5 bases). This CDR3 has 17 residues. CDR1 SEHNR and CDR2 FQNEAQ come from the germline V gene (reference sequence).

This clonotype has at least ten counts. The chain joins TRBV7-9 to TRBJ1-1; D remains ambiguous. The CDR3 runs to 14 residues. CDR1 is SEHNR and CDR2 is FQNEAQ in the germline V gene (reference sequence). V gave up 1 base and J gave up 1 base, with 7 bases separating them. The CDR3 here is CASSLETRNTEAFF. The DNA of the CDR3 is TGTGCCAGCAGCTTAGAGACCAGGAACACTGAAGCTTTCTTT.

This clonotype showed up many times. The rearrangement links TRBV5-1 to TRBJ2-1; D perhaps matches TRBD1 (5 bases). The germline V gene has CDR1 SGHRS and CDR2 YFSETQ. The CDR3 loop spans 15 amino acids. V was shortened by 4 bases and J by 2 bases, with 13 bases between the two germline ends. The DNA of the CDR3 is TGCGCCAGCAGCCGGGTAGGGGATACCTACAATGAGCAGTTCTTC. It encodes CASSRVGDTYNEQFF.

This clonotype was counted ten times or more. The gene calls are TRBV9 and TRBJ1-4, with D possibly TRBD1 on 5 matching bases. The germline V and J ends were trimmed by 0 bases and 0 bases, with 6 bases remaining between them. Germline V gene lookup returns CDR1 SGDLS and CDR2 YYNGEE. This CDR3 has 15 amino acids. The CDR3 is CASSVGGATNEKLFF. The CDR3 bases are TGTGCCAGCAGCGTAGGAGGGGCAACTAATGAAAAACTGTTTTTT.

This clonotype was observed at least ten times. The CDR3 DNA reads as TGTGCCGGCGGGAGCTCCTATAATTCACCCCTCCACTTT. It yields the protein CAGGSSYNSPLHF. The chain joins TRBV7-8 to TRBJ1-6; no firm D call. The germline gives CDR1 SGHVS, CDR2 FQNEAQ. There are 13 residues in the CDR3. Trimming left V 11 bases short and J 0 bases short, with 8 bases between.

This clonotype appeared many times. The V call is TRBV10-3, the J call TRBJ1-4, with a tentative D call TRBD1 (6 bases). The CDR3 is 13 amino acids. V lost 10 bases and J lost 5, with 14 bases in between. Germline CDR1 is ENHRY and CDR2 is SYGVKD. The CDR3 spells CASHRVPNEKLFF. CDR3 bases: TGTGCCAGCCACAGGGTTCCAAATGAAAAACTGTTTTTT.

The sample holds a few counts of this clonotype. Just one base apart from a much larger clone, this may be a read error. The CDR3 bases are TGTGCCAGCAGCTGGGCTGAAGCTTTCTTT. Its protein product is CASSWAEAFF. The chain recombines TRBV7-9 with TRBJ1-1; no firm D call. Trimming cost V 4 bases and J 6 bases, with 3 bases left between them. The CDR3 totals 10 residues. Germline lookup yields CDR1 SEHNR and CDR2 FQNEAQ (reference sequence).

This clonotype was observed at least ten times. The V gene is TRBV29-1, the J gene TRBJ1-1; perhaps TRBD1 as D (5 bases). This CDR3 has 12 amino acids. Germline V gives CDR1 SQVTM, CDR2 ANQGSEA. CDR3 protein: CNADQGHTEAFF. The DNA for the CDR3 is TGCAACGCCGACCAGGGTCACACTGAAGCTTTCTTT.

There are a few counts of this clonotype. The chain uses TRBV4-1 and TRBJ2-5; D is possibly TRBD2 (6 bases). CDR1 and CDR2 from the germline V gene are MGHRA and YSYEKL. V lost 2 bases to trimming and J lost 11 bases, with 15 bases between them. CDR3 size: 13 residues. The DNA of the CDR3 is TGCGCCAGCAGCCAAAAACTTGCTCGGGAGCAGTACTTC. This translates into CASSQKLAREQYF.